This T cell receptor beta chain was identified during a study of CD8+ T cells in alopecia areata (dated by TCRdb to the late 2010s). Some background on the complete study: Treated patients were enrolled in an open-label pilot trial of oral tofacitinib at 5 to 10 mg twice daily for moderate-to-severe alopecia areata. Patients stayed on tofacitinib for 6 to 18 months and then had 6 months of follow-up off drug so that delayed response and recurrence could be assessed. The study used high-throughput TCRbeta sequencing to examine T cell clonal expansion in alopecia areata, in both the C3H/HeJ mouse model and human patients. Human TCRbeta sequencing covered scalp tissue and sorted CD4+ and CD8+ peripheral blood T cells from patchy and totalis/universalis alopecia areata patients and healthy controls. Patients on tofacitinib were biopsied at baseline and after 4 and 24 weeks of treatment, and several of the patients also had a later scalp biopsy. Scalp clonality was compared among normal scalp (n=4), patchy alopecia areata scalp (n=8), and alopecia totalis/universalis scalp (n=8). The RNA source kit depended on sample type: the PAXgene miRNA kit for fixed scalp, the miRNeasy kit for PBMCs, and the RNeasy kit for mouse skin. TCRbeta CDR3 regions were amplified by immunoSEQ multiplex PCR using 35 Vbeta forward and 13 Jbeta reverse primers.

Trimming at the junction amounts to 4 bases on V and 0 bases on J, and the germline ends lie 15 bases apart. The CDR3 runs 16 amino acids, cysteine and phenylalanine included. This entry keeps only the CDR3 DNA: 48 bases, framed from base 1. CDR1 and CDR2 are read off the germline V gene as SGHDN and FVKESK. On this clone: What antigen it recognizes has not been identified. Per-base qualities were not stored, and no clone one base away is much larger.

The library was built by means of the immunoSEQ multiplex PCR assay. For TCR sequencing, RNA was extracted from every sample and reverse transcribed into cDNA to serve as template. First-strand cDNA was synthesized with SuperScript III using a 2:1 mix of oligo-dT and random hexamers. A synthetic immune receptor repertoire was used to assess amplification bias, and residual bias was removed computationally. The study's processing was this. After raw reads were preprocessed to remove errors, the CDR3 was defined following IMGT conventions as running from the conserved cysteine to phenylalanine. Clonality was computed as 1 minus the Shannon entropy, with the entropy normalized by log2 of the number of productive unique TCRs. Whether scalp clones were CD4 or CD8 was inferred by matching scalp TCRbeta sequences against CD4 and CD8 repertoires sorted from blood. Held by TCRdb, this immuneACCESS table contains in-frame sequences only and omits some clones. Under half of the omission traces to an unresolved V gene where checked; the cause of the rest is unknown. Clone size and V and J calls were adopted from that table, with D and trimming inferred from the DNA. Within this sample are some 180,000 clones, with around 63% of them counted one time only. The ten largest clones add up to roughly 1.7% of the sample.

Sample time point, as interpreted from the label and publication: baseline before oral tofacitinib. From alopecia areata patients, peripheral blood was collected along with lesional scalp punch biopsies. After PBMCs were isolated by density centrifugation and stained for CD3, CD4 and CD8, a FACSAria was used to sort CD4+ and CD8+ T cells. Results and caveats for the whole study, not just this receptor: Unlike mouse skin, which is dominated by gammadelta T cells, normal human skin has resident alphabeta T cells that are also sequenced, and this complicates analysis of the scalp TCR repertoire. Shared TCR sequences between patients were less evident than in mice, which may be partly attributable to HLA diversity in the patient population. Higher clonality and more expanded CD8+ clones were observed in lesional scalp than in normal scalp, particularly in alopecia totalis/universalis, a finding suggestive of antigenic drive.

The sequence is built from TRBV14 and TRBJ1-1; the D gene is perhaps TRBD1, on 5 matching bases. The sample here was CD4+ T cells sorted from blood, taken at week 0. The receptor was derived from a human donor with alopecia areata. The DNA sequence reads TGTGCCAGCAGCCCCCGTAGGGGAAGCTTGAACACTGAAGCTTTCTTT. Its translation is CASSPRRGSLNTEAFF.